These 10 T cell receptor beta chains were all obtained from the same sample, sequenced in a study of blood T cell repertoires in COVID-19. Repertoires were generated with immunoSEQ multiplex PCR, while TCRdb's copy carries only in-frame clones and drops some. The sample shows roughly 130,000 clones, approximately 80% of them seen only once. The specimen sequenced was peripheral blood. The receptors originated from a woman aged 60-75 years with acute or convalescent COVID-19.

V and J are TRBV18 and TRBJ1-1; D is undetermined. Trimming removed 3 bases from V and 4 bases from J, with 15 bases in between. This CDR3 contains 15 residues. Germline values: CDR1 KGHSH, CDR2 LQKENI. For the CDR3, the DNA is TGTGCCAGCTCACCCACCATCGAGCTCTCCACTGAAGCTTTCTTT. Its translation: CASSPTIELSTEAFF.

V and J are TRBV6-5 and TRBJ2-7; 7 nucleotides align to TRBD1. Looked up from germline, CDR1 is MNHEY and CDR2 is SVGAGI. This CDR3 comprises 11 residues. The junction had 2 bases not matched to a gene; V was cut back by 6 bases and J by 6 bases. The chain's CDR3 is CASRRQGEQYF. CDR3 sequence (DNA): TGTGCCAGCAGGCGACAGGGCGAGCAGTACTTC.

The chain employs TRBV25-1 and TRBJ1-2, with 10 bases matching TRBD1. V lost 4 bases to trimming and J lost 12 bases; unmatched junction nucleotides: 8. CDR1 and CDR2 from the germline V gene are MGHDK and SYGVNS. This CDR3 spans 13 amino acids. The CDR3 DNA sequence: TGTGCCAGCAGTGCCGGGACAGGGGTAAGAGACACCTTC. This sequence encodes CASSAGTGVRDTF.

V and J are TRBV19 and TRBJ1-2, with 11 nucleotides matching TRBD1. V trimming: 5 bases; J trimming: 7 bases; junction bases outside the gene matches: 6. Germline V gene sequence: CDR1 LNHDA, CDR2 SQIVND (reference sequence). CDR3 length: 14 residues. CDR3 bases: TGTGCCAGTAGTCCGGACAGGGGGCATCGTGGCTACACCTTC. Translated: CASSPDRGHRGYTF. Full variable domain (rest looked up from reference TRBV19 and TRBJ1-2): DGGITQSPKYLFRKEGQNVTLSCEQNLNHDAMYWYRQDPGQGLRLIYYSQIVNDFQKGDIAEGYSVSREKKESFPLTVTSAQKNPTAFYLCASSPDRGHRGYTFGSGTRLTVV.

This sequence joins TRBV2 and TRBJ1-2; 8 bases fit TRBD1. V shed 7 bases, J shed 7 bases, and the junction held 8 bases outside the gene matches. CDR1 is SNHLY and CDR2 is FYNNEI in the germline V gene. This CDR3 region has 13 residues. The CDR3 nucleotides read TGTGCCAGCATATCGGACAGGGAAGGTGGCTACACCTTC. It is translated as CASISDREGGYTF.

The CDR3 loop reads CSARGSGGYTF. In DNA, the CDR3 is TGCAGTGCTAGGGGTAGCGGTGGCTACACCTTC. The genes are TRBV20-1 and TRBJ1-2, with D unclear. The CDR3 runs to 11 residues. V dropped 3 bases and J dropped 7 bases, with 9 bases sitting between them. CDR1 is DFQATT and CDR2 is SNEGSKA in the germline V gene (reference sequence).

This chain links TRBV7-2 with TRBJ1-5, with D uncertain. The CDR3 extends over 13 amino acids. V was pared by 6 bases and J by 6 bases, with 12 bases between. CDR1 SGHTA and CDR2 FQGNSA come from the germline V gene. The CDR3 loop is CASRPDSGQPQHF. For the CDR3, the DNA is TGTGCCAGCAGGCCCGATAGTGGTCAGCCCCAGCATTTT. Based on the CDR3 plus reference TRBV7-2 and TRBJ1-5, the full variable domain is GAGVSQSPSNKVTEKGKDVELRCDPISGHTALYWYRQSLGQGLEFLIYFQGNSAPDKSGLPSDRFSAERTGGSVSTLTIQRTQQEDSAVYLCASRPDSGQPQHFGDGTRLSIL.

The CDR3 sequence: CASSPSYNSGNTIYF. Here the CDR3 DNA reads TGTGCCAGCAGCCCTAGCTACAACTCTGGAAACACCATATATTTT. The genes are TRBV7-6 and TRBJ1-3; D is undetermined. This CDR3 is built from 15 residues. With 5 bases removed from V and 0 bases from J, the gap between germline ends came to 11 bases. Germline V gene lookup returns CDR1 SGHVS and CDR2 FNYEAQ.

The chain joins TRBV5-1 to TRBJ2-1; 15 positions agree with TRBD2. The trim removed 3 bases at V and 0 bases at J, leaving 1 base unmatched. Germline V gives CDR1 SGHRS, CDR2 YFSETQ. The CDR3 runs to 17 residues. DNA of the CDR3: TGCGCCAGCAGCTGGACTAGCGGGGGGGCCTCCTACAATGAGCAGTTCTTC. Translation: CASSWTSGGASYNEQFF.

This chain joins TRBV6-6 and TRBJ1-2; TRBD1 might be the D (6 bases). The CDR3 loop spans 13 amino acids. Trimming shortened V by 6 bases and J by 8 bases, and 16 bases separated the two germline ends. The germline V gene has CDR1 MNHNY and CDR2 SVGAGI (reference sequence). The CDR3 spells CASSHTDRGGYTF. Here the CDR3 DNA reads TGTGCCAGCAGCCATACGGACAGAGGGGGCTACACCTTC.